This entry lists 27 T cell receptor beta chains sequenced from one sample in a study of shared clonotypes between healthy human individuals. Repertoires were generated with immunoSEQ multiplex PCR, while TCRdb's copy carries only in-frame clones and drops some. The data contain a few hundred thousand clones, about 96% of them singletons. Sequencing used memory CD8+ T cells sorted from blood. Subset given: CD45RO+ cells pooled with CCR7-negative TemRA cells. These receptors all stem from a man in his thirties or forties in good health.

CDR3 region: CASSELAGADNEQFF. For the CDR3, the DNA is TGTGCCAGCAGTGAACTAGCGGGAGCGGATAATGAGCAGTTCTTC. The genes are TRBV6-1 and TRBJ2-1; 10 nucleotides agree with TRBD2. The CDR3 extends over 15 amino acids. Germline V gene lookup returns CDR1 MNHNS and CDR2 SASEGT. With V trimmed by 2 bases and J by 7 bases, 5 bases remained unmatched.

The gene calls are TRBV7-2 and TRBJ1-2; D unclear. The CDR3 sequence is 15 residues long. V lost 5 bases, J lost 0 bases, and 13 bases lay in between. CDR1 is SGHTA and CDR2 is FQGNSA in the germline V gene. The CDR3 spells CASSLEGRPNYGYTF. CDR3 DNA sequence: TGTGCCAGCAGCCTCGAGGGCCGGCCTAACTATGGCTACACCTTC.

This chain links TRBV28 with TRBJ2-7; TRBD2 agrees at 10 bases. CDR1 and CDR2 (germline): MDHEN, SYDVKM. The ends lost 6 bases at V and 4 bases at J; junction bases unmatched: 9. There are 15 residues in the CDR3. CDR3 region: CASSSLAGAGYEQYF. In DNA form, the CDR3 reads TGTGCCAGCAGCTCTCTAGCGGGGGCCGGGTACGAGCAGTACTTC.

This rearrangement joins TRBV19 to TRBJ2-7, with a possible D match to TRBD1 (5 bases). Trimming cost V 6 bases and J 0 bases, with 9 bases left between them. The CDR3 is 13 residues long. From germline, CDR1 is LNHDA and CDR2 SQIVND (reference sequence). CDR3 region: CASSAQGSYEQYF. For the CDR3, the DNA is TGTGCCAGTAGCGCCCAGGGCTCCTACGAGCAGTACTTC.

This chain connects TRBV2 to TRBJ2-1, with 10 nucleotides matching TRBD2. With 0 bases clipped from V and 10 bases from J, the junction kept 9 bases outside the gene matches. CDR3 length: 16 amino acids. CDR1 is SNHLY and CDR2 is FYNNEI in the germline V gene. The CDR3 region is CASSEAGTSVLREQFF. The CDR3 coding sequence is TGTGCCAGCAGTGAAGCCGGGACTAGCGTCCTGAGGGAGCAGTTCTTC. Supplemented by reference TRBV2 and TRBJ2-1, the full variable domain reads EPEVTQTPSHQVTQMGQEVILRCVPISNHLYFYWYRQILGQKVEFLVSFYNNEISEKSEIFDDQFSVERPDGSNFTLKIRSTKLEDSAMYFCASSEAGTSVLREQFFGPGTRLTVL.

V and J are TRBV5-1 and TRBJ2-1; 13 positions match TRBD2. This CDR3 is 15 amino acids long. J was trimmed by 8 bases and V by 3 bases; bases with no gene match: 5. The germline CDR1 and CDR2 sequences are SGHRS and YFSETQ. The CDR3 loop reads CASSSGTSGIHEQFF. In nucleotides, the CDR3 is TGCGCCAGCAGCTCCGGGACTAGCGGGATTCATGAGCAGTTCTTC.

This chain links TRBV28 with TRBJ1-2; D is possibly TRBD1 (6 bases). The CDR3 consists of 14 residues. Germline V gives CDR1 MDHEN, CDR2 SYDVKM. V lost 5 bases and J 5 bases, leaving 15 bases between the germline ends. CDR3 loop: CASSQNGQPYGYTF. CDR3 sequence (DNA): TGTGCCAGCAGTCAAAACGGACAGCCTTATGGCTACACCTTC.

The V and J genes are TRBV9 and TRBJ1-5; no firm D call. V was pared by 0 bases and J by 4 bases, with 8 bases between. Germline lookup yields CDR1 SGDLS and CDR2 YYNGEE. CDR3 length: 14 amino acids. CDR3 bases: TGTGCCAGCAGCGTAGGTGGGGAGAATCAGCCCCAGCATTTT. Its translation is CASSVGGENQPQHF.

For this clone: The sample carries other DNA sequences with the same CDR3. V is TRBV7-9 and J is TRBJ1-5, with no clear D. The germline CDR1 and CDR2 sequences are SEHNR and FQNEAQ (reference sequence). The V end was cut by 1 base, the J end by 7 bases, with 5 bases between. CDR3 size: 12 residues. CDR3 sequence: CASSLVGQPQHF. The DNA of the CDR3 is TGTGCCAGCAGCTTAGTGGGCCAGCCCCAGCATTTT.

This chain links TRBV28 with TRBJ2-7; 9 bases line up with TRBD1. Germline V gives CDR1 MDHEN, CDR2 SYDVKM. The length of the CDR3 is 15 residues. J gave up 4 bases and V 5 bases, and 9 bases lay outside the gene matches. The DNA of the CDR3 is TGTGCCAGCAGTGGATTCGACAGGGGGAGGTACGAGCAGTACTTC. Amino acids: CASSGFDRGRYEQYF.

J is TRBJ2-3 and V is TRBV5-1; 7 bases are a match to TRBD1. J lost 3 bases, V lost 4 bases, and 8 bases had no gene match. Germline V gene sequence: CDR1 SGHRS, CDR2 YFSETQ. This CDR3 has 15 residues. CDR3 DNA sequence: TGCGCCAGCAGCCGCGGACAGGCTGGGACAGATACGCAGTATTTT. Amino acids: CASSRGQAGTDTQYF.

V is TRBV27 and J is TRBJ2-1; D possibly corresponds to TRBD2 (6 bases). Germline V CDR1 and CDR2: MNHEY, SMNVEV (reference sequence). V gave up 8 bases and J gave up 0 bases, with 11 bases separating them. This CDR3 is built from 14 residues. In DNA form, the CDR3 reads TGTGCCAGCGGAGGGAGAGCCTCCTACAATGAGCAGTTCTTC. Protein product: CASGGRASYNEQFF.

This chain links TRBV28 with TRBJ2-1; D perhaps matches TRBD2 (6 bases). This CDR3 spans 15 amino acids. The germline gives CDR1 MDHEN, CDR2 SYDVKM. The V end was cut by 7 bases, the J end by 7 bases, with 20 bases between. CDR3 nucleotides: TGTGCCAGCATTGACGCTAGCGAAAAGATAAATGAGCAGTTCTTC. It translates to CASIDASEKINEQFF.

V gene TRBV5-4 combines with J gene TRBJ2-1; TRBD1 is a possible D gene (5 bases). Germline V gene sequence: CDR1 SGHNT, CDR2 YYREEE (reference sequence). V was shortened by 4 bases and J by 4 bases, with 15 bases between the two germline ends. CDR3 length: 15 amino acids. CDR3 sequence reads: CASSTSTQGYNEQFF. The CDR3 DNA reads as TGTGCCAGCAGCACCTCAACCCAGGGTTACAATGAGCAGTTCTTC.

The chain links TRBV28 to TRBJ1-2; D remains ambiguous. The germline V and J ends were trimmed by 4 bases and 1 base, with 7 bases remaining between them. Germline values: CDR1 MDHEN, CDR2 SYDVKM. The CDR3 is 13 residues long. CDR3 coding DNA: TGTGCCAGCAGTTCTGGCAATAACTATGGCTACACCTTC. It specifies CASSSGNNYGYTF.

The chain recombines TRBV4-1 with TRBJ2-3; D not resolved. CDR3 length equals 12 residues. Trimming took 5 bases from V and 6 from J, leaving 9 bases between them. CDR1 is MGHRA and CDR2 is YSYEKL in the germline V gene. DNA for the CDR3: TGCGCCAGCAGCGACTTTGCGGATACGCAGTATTTT. It yields the protein CASSDFADTQYF.

CDR3 bases: TGTGCCAGCAGTGAATATTCCGGGGCCAACGTCCTGACTTTC. This translates into CASSEYSGANVLTF. J is TRBJ2-6 and V is TRBV25-1; D gene uncertain. Germline V gene sequence: CDR1 MGHDK, CDR2 SYGVNS. The ends were cut back, 0 bases at V and 4 bases at J, with 4 bases in the middle. The CDR3 covers 14 residues. Together with reference TRBV25-1 and TRBJ2-6, the CDR3 gives the full variable domain: EADIYQTPRYLVIGTGKKITLECSQTMGHDKMYWYQQDPGMELHLIHYSYGVNSTEKGDLSSESTVSRIRTEHFPLTLESARPSHTSQYLCASSEYSGANVLTFGAGSRLTVL.

The rearrangement links TRBV2 to TRBJ2-7; 12 bases line up with TRBD2. Germline values: CDR1 SNHLY, CDR2 FYNNEI. The J segment lost 3 bases and the V segment lost 1 base, leaving 1 base of the junction unmatched. The CDR3 is 15 amino acids. The CDR3 DNA follows: TGTGCCAGCAGTGAAGGGACTAGCGGGAACTACGAGCAGTACTTC. Translation: CASSEGTSGNYEQYF.

The V gene is TRBV4-1, the J gene TRBJ2-3; D not certain. Germline V lookup: CDR1 MGHRA, CDR2 YSYEKL. This CDR3 has 15 amino acids. The V end lost 1 base, the J end lost 5 bases, and 13 bases lay between the germline ends. CDR3 DNA sequence: TGCGCCAGCAGCCAAGTAGGCTTCCCCCAAGATACGCAGTATTTT. Translation: CASSQVGFPQDTQYF.

The chain recombines TRBV29-1 with TRBJ2-1; D is ambiguous. Between the trimmed V and J ends, which lost 5 bases and 7 bases, there was a span of 9 bases. This CDR3 has 11 residues. Germline lookup yields CDR1 SQVTM and CDR2 ANQGSEA. DNA for the CDR3: TGCAGCGTTACGGAGTGGAATGAGCAGTTCTTC. It encodes CSVTEWNEQFF.

J is TRBJ2-5 and V is TRBV30; D uncertain. Germline V CDR1 and CDR2: GTSNPN, SVGIG (reference sequence). The length of the CDR3 is 11 residues. Trimming cost V 5 bases and J 0 bases, with 4 bases left between them. DNA of the CDR3: TGTGCCTGGTGGTACCAAGAGACCCAGTACTTC. It translates to CAWWYQETQYF.

The table lists this clone with a count of one. This chain connects TRBV30 to TRBJ2-1; TRBD2 is a possible D gene (5 bases). The CDR3 covers 13 residues. Per the germline V gene, CDR1 is GTSNPN and CDR2 is SVGIG (reference sequence). With 0 bases removed from V and 3 bases from J, the gap between germline ends came to 6 bases. The CDR3 sequence: CAWSVRDYNEQFF. CDR3 DNA: TGTGCCTGGAGTGTACGGGACTACAATGAGCAGTTCTTC.

This chain joins TRBV6-4 and TRBJ2-1; 14 bases match TRBD2. V shed 0 bases, J shed 8 bases, and the junction held 3 bases outside the gene matches. The length of the CDR3 is 16 residues. Germline CDR1 MRHNA, CDR2 SNTAGT. Here the CDR3 reads CASSDSGTSGRHEQFF. In DNA, the CDR3 is TGTGCCAGCAGTGACTCGGGGACTAGCGGGAGACATGAGCAGTTCTTC.

The V and J genes are TRBV6-5 and TRBJ2-7, with 9 bases that match TRBD1. This CDR3 region has 12 residues. Trimming cost V 5 bases and J 6 bases; bases outside gene matches: 2. Looked up from germline, CDR1 is MNHEY and CDR2 is SVGAGI. The CDR3 spells CASSKDRGEQYF. Here the CDR3 DNA reads TGTGCCAGCAGTAAGGACAGGGGCGAGCAGTACTTC.

V gene TRBV27 combines with J gene TRBJ1-2, with D unresolved. CDR1 MNHEY and CDR2 SMNVEV come from the germline V gene (reference sequence). The CDR3 length is 10 residues. Trimming cost V 3 bases and J 9 bases, with 5 bases left between them. The CDR3 sequence: CASSLWCYTF. The CDR3 DNA sequence: TGTGCCAGCAGTTTGTGGTGCTACACCTTC.

This clone occurred once. The chain has TRBV9 and TRBJ2-3, with TRBD2 as a possible D gene (6 bases). The CDR3 contains 14 residues. CDR1 and CDR2 from the germline V gene are SGDLS and YYNGEE. Trimming took off 0 bases at V and 2 bases at J, with 7 bases between the two ends. CDR3 sequence reads: CASSVGGVTDTQYF. CDR3 sequence (DNA): TGTGCCAGCAGCGTAGGGGGGGTCACAGATACGCAGTATTTT.

The chain joins TRBV30 to TRBJ1-3; possibly TRBD1 for D (5 bases). V gave up 0 bases and J gave up 4 bases, with 13 bases separating them. From germline, CDR1 is GTSNPN and CDR2 SVGIG (reference sequence). The CDR3 is 15 residues long. The CDR3 spells CAWSVRRVRGNTIYF. CDR3 in DNA: TGTGCCTGGAGTGTACGCAGGGTTAGGGGAAACACCATATATTTT.